The present TCR beta chain was sequenced within a study of CD8+ T cells in alopecia areata. Study background: Twice daily, treated patients received 5 to 10 mg of oral tofacitinib. Study-level findings and limits: Normal scalp had lower clonality than lesional scalp, with alopecia totalis/universalis lesions showing this most strongly.

Sample treatment: oral pan-JAK inhibitor, 5-10 mg twice daily. The investigators collected lesional scalp punch biopsies and peripheral blood from alopecia areata patients. The germline V and J ends were trimmed by 6 bases and 2 bases, with 13 bases remaining between them. The CDR3 extends over 14 amino acids. Germline CDR1 and CDR2: SGHTA and FQGNSA. Sequencing relied on a cDNA template that was reverse transcribed from extracted RNA. TCRdb's table, derived via immunoSEQ multiplex PCR, lists solely in-frame clones and lacks some. The data show about 290,000 clones, roughly 60% seen once. This clone was seen a single time. Its antigen is as yet unknown.

This receptor was obtained from a human donor with alopecia areata. The sample in question was CD4+ T cells sorted from blood, obtained at week 24, from a patient treated with tofacitinib. The V and J genes are TRBV7-2 and TRBJ1-2; D remains unclear. The CDR3 region is CASSSPGRNYGYTF. The CDR3, as DNA: TGTGCCAGCAGTTCCCCCGGACGGAACTATGGCTACACCTTC.